This T cell receptor (beta chain) is drawn from a study of blood T cell repertoires in COVID-19 (dated by TCRdb to 2020 to 2022). About the investigation overall: Samples from collaborators originated in the United States, Italy and Spain and spanned both the acute and convalescent phases of COVID-19. Where available, HLA class I and class II types were taken from metadata supplied by the sample provider and were not determined by assay-based typing. The material from the prospective study consisted of cDNA or gDNA derived from T cells, B-cell-depleted T cells, or PBMCs. Subjects who had been exposed to COVID-19, were actively infected with it, or had recovered from it provided the deeply sampled blood TCRbeta repertoires that made up the dataset. The samples were drawn from the first 160 participants of the ongoing ImmuneRACE study and from roughly 1,300 subjects provided by 6 global collaborators. Sample metadata almost always included a de-identified subject ID, COVID-19 status, age in years and sex. The repertoires were made available in a free public database intended to serve as a resource for research on the immune response to SARS-CoV-2.

The immunoSEQ Assay, a bias-controlled multiplex PCR, was used to amplify TCRbeta CDR3 regions from genomic DNA. In the source study's methods: Within the assay, amplification of reference gene primers was used to estimate how many nucleated cells each sample contained. To quantify the absolute abundance of each unique TCRbeta CDR3 rearrangement, sequence reads were collapsed and filtered. For each sample, productive Simpson clonality was calculated by taking the square root of Simpson's diversity index across productive rearrangements. Imported from immuneACCESS, the table was reduced by TCRdb to in-frame sequences with V and J called. These copies leave out some clones; in studies compared against another copy, an unresolved V gene accounts for under half, and the cause of the remainder is not known. V and J calls and clone size are given by that table; D and trimming were obtained from the DNA. A total of about 220,000 clones appear in this sample, 70% to 85% of them only once. In total, the top ten clones hold approximately 3.6% of the sample.

Points the paper makes about the study in general: How much clinical and demographic metadata was included differed by source and by participant, and the metadata was provided uncurated.

In the prospective study, participants were about 18 to 95 years old, resided in 24 geographic areas of the United States, and were enrolled through a virtual design. In the prospective study, cohorts were assigned on the basis of participant-reported clinical history obtained from a screening survey and a study questionnaire. Recovered participants in ImmuneRACE Cohort 3 were defined by two consecutive negative NP/OP PCR tests, clearance by a healthcare professional, or resolution of symptoms. In the prospective study, whole blood, serum and a nasopharyngeal or oropharyngeal swab were collected from each participant by mobile phlebotomists. Over a 2-month period, participants in the prospective study had the option of providing additional blood draws and questionnaires. Before DNA extraction, prospective study blood samples were shipped either frozen or at room temperature. V drops 6 bases and J drops 6 bases, leaving 9 bases in between. CDR1 and CDR2 are read off the germline V gene (reference sequence) as DFQATT and SNEGSKA. Taken from cysteine to phenylalanine, the CDR3 has 11 residues. The CDR3 DNA has 33 bases and is translated from base 1.

Only one count was recorded for this clone. Its antigen is unknown. No much larger clonotype is one base removed from it; base qualities were not supplied. Sample: PBMCs or T cells enriched from blood (not recorded which). This clonotype was sampled from a woman aged 60-75 years who had recovered from COVID-19. The sequence links TRBV20-1 to TRBJ2-1; the D gene remains uncertain. The CDR3 here reads CSASRANEQFF. In nucleotide form, the sequence is TGCAGTGCGAGTAGAGCCAATGAGCAGTTCTTC.